This entry describes one TCR beta chain. The CDR3 length is 16 residues. The ends were cut back, 0 bases at V and 1 base at J, with 9 bases in the middle. Germline CDR1 is LGHNA and CDR2 is YNFKEQ. Assay used: immunoSEQ multiplex PCR; TCRdb lists only in-frame clones, some missing. The repertoire includes some 85,000 clones, 95% to 97% of them detected once, and about 0.33% sits in the top ten. These data are taken from a study of technical replicates of blood from a handful of donors. The chain has TRBV4-2 and TRBJ2-2, with a tentative D call TRBD2 (6 bases). The source of this sequence is a human donor in good health. The sample was T cells isolated from PBMCs. Written as DNA, the CDR3 is TGTGCCAGCAGCCAAGAACTAGCTCTGAACACCGGGGAGCTGTTTTTT. Translation: CASSQELALNTGELFF.